These T cell receptor beta chains were read from a single sample in a study of T cell changes during pregnancy in multiple sclerosis. Libraries were prepared by immunoSEQ multiplex PCR; TCRdb keeps only in-frame clonotypes and omits some of them. The sample records around 51,000 clones, 85% to 95% being singletons. The sample in question was CD4+ T cells from peripheral blood mononuclear cells, obtained in the second trimester of pregnancy. The receptors come from a female donor with multiple sclerosis, enrolled in a pregnancy study. Both conserved end residues are part of each CDR3. The order of the fields is V gene, D gene, clone size, J gene, CDR3 protein. A D gene is named only where the DNA matches it firmly. Clone size is shown for a subset of rows, as once, few, many or a class of expanded clone.

TRBV10-3,TRBD1,.,TRBJ2-2,CAIKGQGASGELFF
TRBV7-2,.,once,TRBJ1-2,CASSVTGNGYTF
TRBV6-5,.,.,TRBJ1-1,CASRTGGGIEAFF
TRBV6-5,TRBD2,.,TRBJ2-1,CASSKSGGASNEQFF
TRBV7-2,.,.,TRBJ1-2,CASSNNPTAYGYTF
TRBV27,.,once,TRBJ2-7,CASQDPSRDEQYF
TRBV30,.,.,TRBJ2-2,CAWGRGGWDAGELFF
TRBV10-3,TRBD1,.,TRBJ2-7,CAIRGDSSYEQYF
TRBV25-1,TRBD1,.,TRBJ2-1,CASSRTGGNNEQFF
TRBV30,TRBD1,few,TRBJ2-7,CAWSDRVAYEQYF
TRBV7-3,.,.,TRBJ1-1,CASSPPAGRGYTNTEAFF
TRBV4-3,.,.,TRBJ2-5,CASSQELGGPTETQYF
TRBV9,TRBD2,.,TRBJ2-1,CASSAGLAGAYNEQFF
TRBV9,.,.,TRBJ2-2,CASSVEGLGTGELFF
TRBV11-2,TRBD2,.,TRBJ2-3,CASSPGGSFDTQYF
TRBV6-4,TRBD2,.,TRBJ2-3,CASSLRSGGALTDTQYF